The 15 T cell receptor beta chains below all came from one sample that was sequenced in a study of early T cells in non-severe SARS-CoV-2 infection. In TCRdb, the 5' RACE reads were re-called with MiXCR into one record per CDR3 protein. The table has roughly 81,000 distinct CDR3 sequences, roughly 6% seen once. The source material was whole blood. The source is an adult who was a healthcare worker with PCR-confirmed SARS-CoV-2 infection or an uninfected control (not recorded which).

The chain links TRBV11-1 to TRBJ1-2, with D unclear. The CDR3 spans 13 residues. Germline CDR1 is SGHAT and CDR2 is FQDESV (reference sequence). Trimming shortened V by 3 bases and J by 2 bases, and 7 bases separated the two germline ends. CDR3 in amino acids: CASSFEDNYGYTF. In DNA, the CDR3 is TGTGCCAGCAGCTTTGAGGACAACTATGGCTACACCTTC.

V gene TRBV12-3 or TRBV12-4 combines with J gene TRBJ2-3; TRBD2 agrees at 11 bases. V lost 4 bases, J lost 0 bases, and 0 bases stayed unmatched. CDR3 length: 15 amino acids. The CDR3, as DNA: TGTGCCAGCAGTTGGACTAGCGGGAGCACAGATACGCAGTATTTT. Translated: CASSWTSGSTDTQYF.

This chain links TRBV11-2 with TRBJ1-1; D is possibly TRBD1 (6 bases). Trimming took 4 bases from V and 1 from J, leaving 7 bases between them. The CDR3 has 13 residues. The germline CDR1 and CDR2 sequences are SGHAT and FQNNGV. CDR3 in DNA: TGTGCCAGCAGCTGGGGGGCGAACACTGAAGCTTTCTTT. Amino acids: CASSWGANTEAFF.

This clonotype came up many times. The chain carries TRBV7-6 and TRBJ1-4; 9 bases match TRBD1. The CDR3 sequence is 15 residues long. CDR1 and CDR2 (germline): SGHVS, FNYEAQ. Germline trimming cut 1 base from V and 10 bases from J; bases unmatched to any gene: 7. The CDR3 protein is CASSLGGQGSGKLFF. DNA of the CDR3: TGTGCCAGCAGCTTAGGGGGACAGGGTTCTGGAAAACTGTTTTTT.

Only a few counts were recorded for this clonotype. V and J are TRBV28 and TRBJ2-1, with D perhaps TRBD2 (6 bases). Germline V gene sequence: CDR1 MDHEN, CDR2 SYDVKM. With 1 base removed from V and 1 base from J, the gap between germline ends came to 11 bases. The CDR3 is 16 residues long. CDR3 sequence: CASSLFGTPSYNEQFF. CDR3 sequence (DNA): TGTGCCAGCAGTTTATTTGGGACTCCTTCCTACAATGAGCAGTTCTTC.

This clonotype was seen only a few times. The rearrangement uses TRBV7-2 and TRBJ2-2; 14 positions match TRBD2. The CDR3 runs 15 residues. V gave up 7 bases and J gave up 6 bases; unmatched junction bases: 4. CDR1 SGHTA and CDR2 FQGNSA come from the germline V gene. CDR3 in amino acids: CASKGLAGVSGELFF. DNA for the CDR3: TGTGCCAGCAAGGGACTAGCGGGAGTTTCCGGGGAGCTGTTTTTT.

In this sample, this clonotype turned up many times. J is TRBJ2-1 and V is TRBV12-3 or TRBV12-4; 9 bases map to TRBD2. CDR3 length: 18 amino acids. J gave up 0 bases and V 3 bases, and 9 bases lay outside the gene matches. Written as DNA, the CDR3 is TGTGCCAGCAGTTTCGGTACTAGCGGGTTCAGCTCCTACAATGAGCAGTTCTTC. It yields the protein CASSFGTSGFSSYNEQFF.

This clonotype was observed many times. This chain links TRBV7-9 with TRBJ1-4; no clear D. In germline, CDR1 is SEHNR, CDR2 FQNEAQ (reference sequence). Trimming removed 4 bases at V and 5 bases at J, with 14 bases between. This CDR3 comprises 15 residues. Here the CDR3 reads CASSSGDLKNEKLFF. The CDR3 DNA reads as TGTGCCAGCAGCTCTGGCGATCTTAAAAATGAAAAACTGTTTTTT.

This clonotype has only a few counts. The chain couples TRBV28 to TRBJ1-3, with D unclear. The germline V gene has CDR1 MDHEN and CDR2 SYDVKM. The CDR3 extends over 13 amino acids. The V end lost 11 bases, the J end lost 1 base, and 12 bases lay between the germline ends. The CDR3 region has the DNA TGTGCCGGCTCAACCCGTTCTGGAAACACCATATATTTT. Protein sequence: CAGSTRSGNTIYF.

This clonotype has only a few counts. This sequence joins TRBV7-2 and TRBJ1-1; possibly TRBD1 for D (5 bases). V was shortened by 5 bases and J by 1 base, with 11 bases between the two germline ends. CDR1 is SGHTA, CDR2 FQGNSA, per germline. This CDR3 region has 14 residues. The CDR3 reads CASSRGHQNTEAFF. The CDR3 DNA sequence: TGTGCCAGCAGCCGTGGACACCAGAACACTGAAGCTTTCTTT.

At least ten counts were recorded for this clonotype. V is TRBV6-6 and J is TRBJ1-1; tentatively, D is TRBD1 (5 bases). Trimming stripped 5 bases from V and 0 bases from J, with 13 bases between. Per the germline V gene, CDR1 is MNHNY and CDR2 is SVGAGI (reference sequence). The CDR3 sequence is 15 residues long. The CDR3 DNA is TGTGCCAGCAGTCCAGGGCTGGGGTTGAACACTGAAGCTTTCTTT. Its translation is CASSPGLGLNTEAFF.

The table lists this clonotype with a few counts. J is TRBJ1-3 and V is TRBV14; a possible D gene is TRBD1 (5 bases). This CDR3 spans 16 amino acids. Germline V gene lookup returns CDR1 SGHDN and CDR2 FVKESK. Deletions cut 4 bases from V and 6 bases from J, with 19 bases between. Written as DNA, the CDR3 is TGTGCCAGCAGCCGAGGAGCCGCCCAGGGAGAAAACACCATATATTTT. Translating it yields CASSRGAAQGENTIYF.

Remarks on this clonotype: Being one base from a much bigger clone, this may be a read error. The chain joins TRBV5-1 to TRBJ2-7; 10 positions agree with TRBD2. Germline-derived CDR1 and CDR2 are SGHRS and YFSETQ. The CDR3 contains 16 residues. The CDR3 DNA reads as TGCGCCAGCAGCTTCCTAGCGGGGGAAAAATCCTACGAGCGGTACTTC. Protein product: CASSFLAGEKSYERYF.

This rearrangement joins TRBV6-6 to TRBJ2-7; TRBD2 agrees at 7 bases. The CDR3 spans 16 residues. Trimming cost V 0 bases and J 0 bases; bases outside gene matches: 5. CDR1 is MNHNY, CDR2 SVGAGI, per germline (reference sequence). CDR3 region: CASSYSMRESSYEQYF. CDR3 sequence (DNA): TGTGCCAGCAGTTACTCGATGCGGGAGAGCTCCTACGAGCAGTACTTC.

This chain joins TRBV20-1 and TRBJ1-2, with a possible D match to TRBD1 (5 bases). CDR1 DFQATT and CDR2 SNEGSKA come from the germline V gene (reference sequence). The length of the CDR3 is 12 residues. V lost 1 base and J 2 bases, leaving 5 bases between the germline ends. CDR3 loop: CSARGGNYGYTF. The CDR3 DNA is TGCAGTGCTAGAGGGGGCAACTATGGCTACACCTTC.